This TCR beta chain was retrieved from a study of T-cell reconstitution after alpha-beta-depleted transplantation in children. The V and J ends lost 0 bases and 5 bases, in that order; junction bases with no gene match: 16. This CDR3 region has 18 residues. Per the germline V gene, CDR1 is MNHEY and CDR2 is SVGAGI. Unique molecular identifiers tagged the TCRbeta library. TCRdb reprocessed the PCR reads via MiXCR and lists one record per CDR3 protein. The sample shows 490,000 or so distinct CDR3 sequences, 9.5% to 15% of them seen only once. This clonotype was detected many times. The source material was PBMCs from the stem cell graft donor, sampled from the stem cell graft. This chain uses TRBV6-5 with TRBJ2-7; TRBD2 matches at 7 bases. The receptor was isolated from a human donor who donated a stem cell graft to a child with combined immunodeficiency. The CDR3 DNA reads as TGTGCCAGCAGTTACTCGATTGGGGAGGGGACCGAGGGGCACGAGCAGTACTTC. This translates into CASSYSIGEGTEGHEQYF.